This TCR beta chain was captured in a study of blood T cell repertoires in COVID-19 (dated by TCRdb to 2018 to 2020). General notes on the study: Samples covering the acute and convalescent phases of COVID-19 were provided by collaborators in the United States, Italy and Spain. The material from the prospective study consisted of cDNA or gDNA derived from T cells, B-cell-depleted T cells, or PBMCs. The dataset comprised deeply sampled blood TCRbeta repertoires from subjects exposed to, actively infected with, or recovered from COVID-19. The repertoires were made available in a free public database intended to serve as a resource for research on the immune response to SARS-CoV-2. The samples were drawn from the first 160 participants of the ongoing ImmuneRACE study and from 950 to 1,500 subjects provided by 6 global collaborators. The sample metadata nearly always contained a de-identified subject ID, COVID-19 status, age in years and sex. HLA class I and class II types, where available, came from metadata supplied by the sample provider rather than from assay-based typing.

TCRbeta CDR3 regions were amplified from genomic DNA by means of the immunoSEQ Assay, a bias-controlled multiplex PCR. From the authors' description of their analysis: Nucleated cell counts per sample were estimated from amplification of reference gene primers within the assay. To quantify the absolute abundance of each unique TCRbeta CDR3 rearrangement, sequence reads were collapsed and filtered. For each sample, productive Simpson clonality was calculated as the square root of Simpson's diversity index across productive rearrangements. The clones in this table, taken by TCRdb from immuneACCESS, are in-frame only. Not every clone is retained; where verified, under half of the shortfall comes from an unresolved V gene, and the cause of the rest is unknown. V, J and clone size are taken as reported in that table, and D and trimming were inferred from the DNA itself. Present in this sample are about 200,000 clones, roughly 89% of which were seen just once. The leading ten clones occupy almost 4% of the sample.

Enrolling through a virtual design, the prospective study's participants ranged in age from about 18 to 89 years and lived across around 25 United States geographic areas. In the prospective study, cohorts were assigned on the basis of participant-reported clinical history obtained from a screening survey and a study questionnaire. Mobile phlebotomists in the prospective study collected whole blood, serum and a nasopharyngeal or oropharyngeal swab from every participant. Over a roughly two-month period, participants in the prospective study had the option of providing additional blood draws and questionnaires. Prospective study blood samples were shipped either frozen or at room temperature before DNA extraction. V is cut by 4 bases and J by 4 bases, and the space between the germline ends is 5 bases. From a lookup of the germline V gene (reference sequence), CDR1 and CDR2 are LGHDT and YNNKEL. Its CDR3 holds 12 amino acids, cysteine through phenylalanine. The sequence is cut down to CDR3 DNA, 36 bases in frame from base 1.

This clone was recorded once. Its antigen specificity is not known. No quality values exist for individual bases; no much larger clone is one base distant. Study-wide conclusions, independent of this receptor: How much clinical and demographic metadata was included differed by source and by participant, and the metadata was provided uncurated.

The rearrangement combines TRBV3-1 (or the pseudogene TRBV3-2) with TRBJ1-5, with an unclear D gene assignment. The sequence was obtained from a woman in her 30s with acute COVID-19. The sample consisted of PBMCs or T cells enriched from blood (not recorded which). Here the CDR3 is given as CASSLKNQPQHF. The nucleotides are TGTGCCAGCAGCCTCAAAAATCAGCCCCAGCATTTT.